These 27 T cell receptor beta chains were sequenced from one sample in a study of PD-1 blockade in mismatch repair-deficient tumors. The protocol was immunoSEQ multiplex PCR, while the TCRdb copy is restricted to in-frame clones and leaves out a portion. This table holds tens of thousands of clones, 81% found once. The sample here was peripheral blood, taken 12 weeks after starting pembrolizumab. These TCRs come from an adult with mismatch repair-deficient cancer.

This chain joins TRBV27 and TRBJ2-7, with D unresolved. Germline lookup yields CDR1 MNHEY and CDR2 SMNVEV (reference sequence). The CDR3 totals 14 residues. V dropped 0 bases and J dropped 0 bases, with 6 bases sitting between them. In nucleotides, the CDR3 is TGTGCCAGCAGTTTATCTGGGAACTCCTACGAGCAGTACTTC. This sequence encodes CASSLSGNSYEQYF.

The V gene is TRBV29-1, the J gene TRBJ2-3, with 12 bases fitting TRBD1. V trimming: 6 bases; J trimming: 2 bases; junction bases outside the gene matches: 3. This CDR3 has 14 residues. Germline lookup yields CDR1 SQVTM and CDR2 ANQGSEA. The CDR3 here is CSVRDRGLTDTQYF. The CDR3 nucleotides are TGCAGCGTCCGGGACAGGGGGCTCACAGATACGCAGTATTTT.

The rearrangement uses TRBV7-9 and TRBJ2-5; a weak D match, TRBD1 (6 bases). Germline V gives CDR1 SEHNR, CDR2 FQNEAQ (reference sequence). This CDR3 has 14 amino acids. V lost 5 bases to trimming and J lost 1 base, with 11 bases between them. The DNA of the CDR3 is TGTGCCAGCAGCACTCAGGGGTTCCAAGAGACCCAGTACTTC. Its translation: CASSTQGFQETQYF.

The gene calls are TRBV6-5 and TRBJ2-3; maybe TRBD1 (5 bases). The CDR3 extends over 13 amino acids. CDR1 MNHEY and CDR2 SVGAGI come from the germline V gene. V lost 4 bases and J 3 bases, leaving 8 bases between the germline ends. Here the CDR3 DNA reads TGTGCCAGCAGTTTCAGGGCTACAGATACGCAGTATTTT. It encodes CASSFRATDTQYF.

This chain joins TRBV5-6 and TRBJ2-3; possible D gene TRBD1, 5 bases. Germline V lookup: CDR1 SGHDT, CDR2 YYEEEE. The CDR3 totals 16 residues. V was cut by 0 bases and J by 1 base, with 12 bases left in between. The CDR3 nucleotides read TGTGCCAGCAGCTTGGGGGGCGGTACCGGCACAGATACGCAGTATTTT. Translated, it gives CASSLGGGTGTDTQYF.

This clone was detected only a few times. The rearrangement uses TRBV5-6 and TRBJ2-5, with D possibly being TRBD2 (6 bases). The germline gives CDR1 SGHDT, CDR2 YYEEEE. V dropped 1 base and J dropped 2 bases, with 12 bases sitting between them. This CDR3 is built from 15 residues. The CDR3 loop is CASSLYLRGQETQYF. CDR3 bases: TGTGCCAGCAGCTTGTATTTACGGGGGCAAGAGACCCAGTACTTC.

The chain couples TRBV10-3 to TRBJ1-2; TRBD1 might be the D (6 bases). The V end lost 2 bases, the J end lost 3 bases, and 16 bases lay between the germline ends. The V gene's germline CDR1 is ENHRY and CDR2 SYGVKD. The CDR3 covers 16 residues. CDR3 nucleotide sequence: TGTGCCATCAGTGAGACAACAGGGACCTATCACTATGGCTACACCTTC. Its translation is CAISETTGTYHYGYTF.

This rearrangement joins TRBV11-3 to TRBJ1-4, with D tentatively TRBD1 (6 bases). The CDR3 loop spans 15 amino acids. The germline V gene has CDR1 SGHNT and CDR2 YENEEA. The germline V and J ends were trimmed by 1 base and 8 bases, with 14 bases remaining between them. CDR3 residues: CASSLATGTNEKLFF. For the CDR3, the DNA is TGTGCCAGCAGCTTAGCCACCGGGACAAACGAAAAACTGTTTTTT. Full variable domain (outside the CDR3, taken from reference TRBV11-3 and TRBJ1-4): EAGVVQSPRYKIIEKKQPVAFWCNPISGHNTLYWYLQNLGQGPELLIRYENEEAVDDSQLPKDRFSAERLKGVDSTLKIQPAELGDSAVYLCASSLATGTNEKLFFGSGTQLSVL.

The chain couples TRBV6-1 to TRBJ2-7; TRBD2 agrees at 15 bases. Germline V gene lookup returns CDR1 MNHNS and CDR2 SASEGT. The CDR3 is 15 residues long. V gave up 4 bases and J gave up 4 bases; unmatched junction bases: 2. CDR3 nucleotides: TGTGCCAGCAGTGGGGGGACTAGCGGGAGGTACGAGCAGTACTTC. Amino acid sequence: CASSGGTSGRYEQYF.

This sequence joins TRBV5-1 and TRBJ1-1; TRBD1 is a possible D gene (6 bases). The CDR3 loop spans 14 amino acids. With 4 bases removed from V and 1 base from J, the gap between germline ends came to 11 bases. Germline CDR1 and CDR2: SGHRS and YFSETQ. CDR3 sequence: CASSVLQGNTEAFF. CDR3 nucleotide sequence: TGCGCCAGCAGCGTACTACAGGGGAACACTGAAGCTTTCTTT.

The chain is built from TRBV5-8 and TRBJ2-3, with 8 positions matching TRBD2. The CDR3 is 18 residues long. The V segment lost 2 bases and the J segment 2 bases; nucleotides outside the gene matches: 13. The germline V gene encodes CDR1 SGHTS and CDR2 YDEGEE. CDR3 amino acids: CASSFNPATGGHTDTQYF. The DNA of the CDR3 is TGTGCCAGCAGCTTTAACCCTGCGACGGGAGGGCACACAGATACGCAGTATTTT.

This clone came up a few times. The V and J genes are TRBV12-5 and TRBJ2-1, with D possibly called TRBD1 or TRBD2 (5 bases each). V shed 2 bases and J shed 9 bases, with 17 bases lying between them. The CDR3 has 15 residues. CDR1 is LGHNT and CDR2 is FRNRAP in the germline V gene. CDR3 DNA sequence: TGTGCTAGTGGTTTGCCCCGGGGCATGAGGGGTGAGCAGTTCTTC. Its protein is CASGLPRGMRGEQFF.

V gene TRBV7-2 combines with J gene TRBJ1-1; D is ambiguous. Trimming removed 3 bases from V and 0 bases from J, with 11 bases in between. Germline loops: CDR1 SGHTA, CDR2 FQGNSA. This CDR3 region has 15 residues. CDR3 sequence reads: CASSLYPILNTEAFF. CDR3 nucleotides: TGTGCCAGCAGCTTGTATCCTATACTGAACACTGAAGCTTTCTTT.

The CDR3 here is CASSIGTGPAEAFF. The CDR3 DNA sequence: TGTGCCAGTAGTATAGGGACAGGACCGGCTGAAGCTTTCTTT. The chain is built from TRBV19 and TRBJ1-1; 7 bases agree with TRBD1. The germline V gene encodes CDR1 LNHDA and CDR2 SQIVND (reference sequence). J gave up 6 bases and V 1 base, and 5 bases lay outside the gene matches. The CDR3 length is 14 residues. Full variable domain (remainder filled in from reference TRBV19 and TRBJ1-1): DGGITQSPKYLFRKEGQNVTLSCEQNLNHDAMYWYRQDPGQGLRLIYYSQIVNDFQKGDIAEGYSVSREKKESFPLTVTSAQKNPTAFYLCASSIGTGPAEAFFGQGTRLTVV.

The chain recombines TRBV7-8 with TRBJ1-2, with a possible D match to TRBD1 (5 bases). The CDR3 is 14 residues long. Germline lookup yields CDR1 SGHVS and CDR2 FQNEAQ. The V gene lost 5 bases and the J gene lost 5 bases, with 15 bases spanning the gap. The CDR3 is CASSPTVGLYGYTF. In nucleotides, the CDR3 is TGTGCCAGCAGCCCGACAGTAGGACTGTATGGCTACACCTTC.

The gene calls are TRBV7-2 and TRBJ1-2; the D gene is possibly TRBD1 (5 bases). This CDR3 is 13 amino acids long. Germline V gives CDR1 SGHTA, CDR2 FQGNSA. V dropped 3 bases and J dropped 5 bases, with 10 bases sitting between them. The CDR3: CASSFEGEYGYTF. The CDR3, as DNA: TGTGCCAGCAGCTTCGAAGGGGAGTATGGCTACACCTTC.

This rearrangement joins TRBV7-9 to TRBJ2-7; 12 bases match TRBD2. The CDR3 covers 15 residues. The V and J ends lost 1 base and 7 bases, in that order; junction bases with no gene match: 5. Germline V gene data show CDR1 as SEHNR and CDR2 as FQNEAQ (reference sequence). CDR3 sequence: CASSLGTSGTREQYF. In DNA, the CDR3 is TGTGCCAGCAGCTTAGGGACTAGCGGGACGAGGGAGCAGTACTTC. The variable domain in full, completed from reference TRBV7-9 and TRBJ2-7, reads DTGVSQNPRHKITKRGQNVTFRCDPISEHNRLYWYRQTLGQGPEFLTYFQNEAQLEKSRLLSDRFSAERPKGSFSTLEIQRTEQGDSAMYLCASSLGTSGTREQYFGPGTRLTVT.

This clone was counted a single time. This sequence joins TRBV11-3 and TRBJ2-1, with TRBD2 matching 9 bases. The CDR3 runs 15 residues. V was clipped by 5 bases and J by 6 bases; unmatched bases: 8. Germline CDR1 and CDR2: SGHNT and YENEEA. The CDR3 sequence is CASSPFSGSLNEQFF. The CDR3 DNA follows: TGTGCCAGCAGCCCATTTAGCGGGAGTCTCAATGAGCAGTTCTTC.

The genes are TRBV2 and TRBJ2-2; the match to TRBD2 covers 9 bases. The CDR3 is made up of 15 amino acids. The ends lost 6 bases at V and 2 bases at J; junction bases unmatched: 4. Germline loops: CDR1 SNHLY, CDR2 FYNNEI. Written as DNA, the CDR3 is TGTGCCAGCAGGCGGACTAGCGATAACACCGGGGAGCTGTTTTTT. It codes for CASRRTSDNTGELFF.

The V and J genes are TRBV7-2 and TRBJ2-7, with a possible D match to TRBD2 (5 bases). The germline V and J ends were trimmed by 2 bases and 0 bases, with 5 bases remaining between them. The CDR3 covers 13 residues. Germline V gene data show CDR1 as SGHTA and CDR2 as FQGNSA. Written as DNA, the CDR3 is TGTGCCAGCAGCTTACGGGACTCCTACGAGCAGTACTTC. Its translation is CASSLRDSYEQYF.

This clone was seen only a few times. This sequence joins TRBV4-2 and TRBJ2-7; D is possibly TRBD1 (5 bases). Germline V gives CDR1 LGHNA, CDR2 YNFKEQ. This CDR3 is 15 amino acids long. V was pared by 4 bases and J by 5 bases, with 18 bases between. The CDR3 DNA reads as TGTGCCAGCAGCCTAGTCGGAACCCCAGGGAACGAGCAGTACTTC. This encodes CASSLVGTPGNEQYF.

V gene TRBV30 combines with J gene TRBJ2-2; possible D gene TRBD2, 6 bases. Trimming removed 0 bases from V and 13 bases from J, with 15 bases in between. The CDR3 contains 13 residues. Germline-derived CDR1 and CDR2 are GTSNPN and SVGIG (reference sequence). The CDR3 DNA follows: TGTGCCTGGAGTGTACCGGCGGGAAGTGGGCTGTTTTTT. Its protein is CAWSVPAGSGLFF.

The V and J genes are TRBV13 and TRBJ2-5; 7 nucleotides line up with TRBD1. Trimming took 2 bases from V and 4 from J; bases not matched to a gene: 4. The CDR3 has 14 residues. Per germline, CDR1 PRHDT and CDR2 FYEKMQ (reference sequence). The CDR3 nucleotides are TGTGCCAGCAGCTTAAGGGGGCTGACAGAGACCCAGTACTTC. Its protein product is CASSLRGLTETQYF.

There are a few counts of this clone. The chain recombines TRBV7-8 with TRBJ2-6, with TRBD1 as a possible D gene (5 bases). Germline lookup yields CDR1 SGHVS and CDR2 FQNEAQ. This CDR3 is built from 18 residues. Trimming pared 5 bases from V and 0 bases from J, leaving 17 bases between. CDR3 residues: CASSHYRWTSSGANVLTF. CDR3 nucleotide sequence: TGTGCCAGCAGCCATTACAGGTGGACGAGCTCTGGGGCCAACGTCCTGACTTTC.

The chain links TRBV27 to TRBJ1-3; a weak D match, TRBD1 (5 bases). CDR1 is MNHEY, CDR2 SMNVEV, per germline (reference sequence). The CDR3 contains 15 residues. The ends were cut back, 5 bases at V and 2 bases at J, with 13 bases in the middle. The CDR3 is CASSPVGATGNTIYF. The CDR3 DNA is TGTGCCAGCAGTCCCGTCGGGGCCACTGGAAACACCATATATTTT.

This chain connects TRBV11-2 to TRBJ1-1; the D gene is possibly TRBD1 (5 bases). Between the trimmed V and J ends, which lost 7 bases and 3 bases, there was a span of 21 bases. The CDR3 loop spans 16 amino acids. Germline CDR1 reads SGHAT; CDR2 reads FQNNGV. CDR3 loop: CASNLLGGMSDTEAFF. Written as DNA, the CDR3 is TGTGCCAGCAACCTACTTGGGGGTATGAGTGACACTGAAGCTTTCTTT. Together with reference TRBV11-2 and TRBJ1-1, the CDR3 gives the full variable domain: EAGVAQSPRYKIIEKRQSVAFWCNPISGHATLYWYQQILGQGPKLLIQFQNNGVVDDSQLPKDRFSAERLKGVDSTLKIQPAKLEDSAVYLCASNLLGGMSDTEAFFGQGTRLTVV.

This chain joins TRBV5-6 and TRBJ2-4; 9 bases align to TRBD2. Germline V gives CDR1 SGHDT, CDR2 YYEEEE. The CDR3 contains 18 residues. J lost 0 bases, V lost 0 bases, and 7 bases had no gene match. CDR3: CASSLDLAGRRAKNIQYF. The CDR3 DNA follows: TGTGCCAGCAGCTTGGATCTAGCGGGAAGGCGAGCCAAAAACATTCAGTACTTC.